This TCR beta chain was sequenced in a study of cytomegalovirus exposure and HLA in healthy donors. The germline CDR1 and CDR2 sequences are LNHDA and SQIVND (reference sequence). With 4 bases removed from V and 2 bases from J, the gap between germline ends came to 18 bases. The CDR3 runs to 17 residues. In the PCR, 60 Vbeta and 13 Jbeta primers were used. Clones were read by immunoSEQ multiplex PCR, and TCRdb kept only the in-frame ones, dropping some. This table holds approximately 93,000 clones, under 90% found once. Study-level points and caveats: Apart from CMV serostatus, no immune exposure information was available. In a later analysis, across HLA loci, associated TCR counts were highest for DRB1, lowest for HLA-C.

In regard to this clone: The antigen remains unidentified.

The rearrangement links TRBV19 to TRBJ1-5; a possible D gene is TRBD1 (6 bases). The source of this sequence is a man aged 50 to 59 in good health and CMV-seronegative. Specimen: PBMCs. The DNA of the CDR3 is TGTGCCAGTAGTACCGGGGGGGCCGGCTGGGGCAATCAGCCCCAGCATTTT. Translated: CASSTGGAGWGNQPQHF. The full variable domain, completed using reference TRBV19 and TRBJ1-5, is DGGITQSPKYLFRKEGQNVTLSCEQNLNHDAMYWYRQDPGQGLRLIYYSQIVNDFQKGDIAEGYSVSREKKESFPLTVTSAQKNPTAFYLCASSTGGAGWGNQPQHFGDGTRLSIL.